The clone carrying this T cell receptor (beta chain) has a handful of counts. As originally analysed: Nucleated cell counts were estimated from reference gene primer amplification. Produced via immunoSEQ multiplex PCR; TCRdb's table is partial and in-frame only. Clonal size and the V and J genes are those of that table, whereas D and trimming came from the DNA. The repertoire has about 220,000 clones, roughly 84% of them found once; the top ten carry around 2.9%. These data belong to a study of blood T cell repertoires in COVID-19. Study information: The study drew acute and convalescent COVID-19 samples from the United States, Italy and Spain. Sources were T cells, B-cell-depleted T cells, or PBMCs; the material itself was cDNA or gDNA.

Germline CDR1 reads SGHDT; CDR2 reads YYEEEE. V gave up 1 base and J gave up 1 base, with 12 bases separating them. CDR3 size: 15 residues. V is TRBV5-6 and J is TRBJ2-7, with a weak D call TRBD1 (6 bases). The sequenced sample consisted of peripheral blood. The source of this sequence is a man between 50 and 59 years old who had recovered from COVID-19. Written as DNA, the CDR3 is TGTGCCAGCAGCTTGTTCCACACAGGGTCCTACGAGCAGTACTTC. As protein: CASSLFHTGSYEQYF.